This TCR beta chain was sequenced in a study of blood T cell repertoires in COVID-19. About the research overall: From T cells, B-cell-depleted T cells, or PBMCs came the material, which was cDNA or gDNA.

This CDR3 comprises 13 residues. Germline V gene lookup returns CDR1 SEHNR and CDR2 FQNEAQ (reference sequence). Between the trimmed V and J ends, which lost 5 bases and 8 bases, there was a span of 12 bases. Per the study methods: Estimates of nucleated cell counts were drawn from the amplification of reference gene primers. Using immunoSEQ multiplex PCR, the repertoire was profiled, and TCRdb retains in-frame clones only, with some absent. V, J and clone size derive from that table, while D and trimming were established from the DNA sequence. Of approximately 110,000 clones listed, less than 75% are singletons.

This TCR derives from a human donor with acute or convalescent COVID-19. The donor label of this sample is uncertain. The chain combines TRBV7-9 with TRBJ2-2; D possibly corresponds to TRBD2 (6 bases). Material: peripheral blood. This chain's CDR3 is CASSTTSWGELFF. CDR3 sequence (DNA): TGTGCCAGCAGCACGACTAGTTGGGGGGAGCTGTTTTTT.